Below, one TCR beta chain is given with its context. Its cognate antigen is unknown. The authors' processing: Out-of-frame sequences were removed, leaving 2 million to 2.5 million distinct TCRbeta sequences. Only in-frame clones appear in the TCRdb table, and some are missing; sequencing was by immunoSEQ multiplex PCR. The V and J calls and clone size were taken over from that table, and D and trimming were inferred from the DNA. This table holds around 61,000 clones, about 80% found once. These data come from a study of memory CD4+ T cells and cytomegalovirus serostatus. Across the study: This sample comes from healthy Belgian adults, roughly nine CMV seropositive, around 26 seronegative.

Study-level findings and limits: The CMV-associated TCR signature appears largely within the CD4+ memory repertoire. Of under 200 reported CMV TCRbeta sequences, under 70 were found in memory CD4+ repertoires.

The sort gate was single viable CD3+CD4+CD8-CD45RO+ cells for memory CD4+ T cells. In germline, CDR1 is SGHKS, CDR2 YYEKEE (reference sequence). The length of the CDR3 is 18 residues. V dropped 4 bases and J dropped 1; count of bases not matched to a gene: 15. Sequencing input: memory CD4+ T cells from blood. The chain combines TRBV5-5 with TRBJ2-7; 9 bases map to TRBD1. The source is an adult in good health and CMV-seronegative. This CDR3 reads CASSVRGTGISGSYEQYF. The CDR3 DNA sequence: TGTGCCAGCAGCGTTAGGGGGACAGGGATCTCGGGGTCCTACGAGCAGTACTTC.